The present T cell receptor (beta chain) was sequenced within a study of cytomegalovirus exposure and HLA in healthy donors. J gave up 8 bases and V 3 bases, and 4 bases lay outside the gene matches. The CDR3 sequence is 14 residues long. The germline V gene has CDR1 SGHDN and CDR2 FVKESK. Amplification used 60 Vbeta primers and 13 Jbeta primers. Libraries were prepared by immunoSEQ multiplex PCR; TCRdb keeps only in-frame clonotypes and omits some of them. The sample shows under 200,000 clones, roughly four fifths of them seen only once. The sequence was collected from a woman aged 40 to 55 in good health and CMV-seronegative. The chain has TRBV14 and TRBJ2-4, with 10 nucleotides matching TRBD2. The source material was PBMCs. CDR3 sequence (DNA): TGTGCCAGCAGCCAGACTAGCGGGCTTGACATTCAGTACTTC. Amino acids: CASSQTSGLDIQYF. The full variable domain, completed using reference TRBV14 and TRBJ2-4, is EAGVTQFPSHSVIEKGQTVTLRCDPISGHDNLYWYRRVMGKEIKFLLHFVKESKQDESGMPNNRFLAERTGGTYSTLKVQPAELEDSGVYFCASSQTSGLDIQYFGAGTRLSVL.